This T cell receptor beta chain was identified during a study of identical twins. This CDR3 comprises 11 residues. Trimming removed 6 bases at V and 2 bases at J, with 5 bases between. Per the germline V gene, CDR1 is SEHNR and CDR2 is FQNEAQ (reference sequence). TCRdb recomputed calls from the 5' RACE reads with MiXCR, one row per CDR3 protein. The repertoire holds approximately 190,000 distinct CDR3 sequences, with approximately 16% as singletons. This sample was shared with a second study, whose subject was T cells expressing NK-cell markers. According to that study: Sequenced donors, eight in total, included seven who were HCMV-seropositive and one who was seronegative. Clarity on HCMV specificity was lacking for the expanded NKG2C+ T cell clones.

The chain links TRBV7-9 to TRBJ2-7; D gene uncertain. The TCR sequence derives from a woman between 18 and 29 years old in good health. Sequencing used CD8+ T cells sorted from blood. The CDR3 nucleotides are TGTGCCAGCAGGGCAGCCTACGAGCAGTACTTC. This translates into CASRAAYEQYF.